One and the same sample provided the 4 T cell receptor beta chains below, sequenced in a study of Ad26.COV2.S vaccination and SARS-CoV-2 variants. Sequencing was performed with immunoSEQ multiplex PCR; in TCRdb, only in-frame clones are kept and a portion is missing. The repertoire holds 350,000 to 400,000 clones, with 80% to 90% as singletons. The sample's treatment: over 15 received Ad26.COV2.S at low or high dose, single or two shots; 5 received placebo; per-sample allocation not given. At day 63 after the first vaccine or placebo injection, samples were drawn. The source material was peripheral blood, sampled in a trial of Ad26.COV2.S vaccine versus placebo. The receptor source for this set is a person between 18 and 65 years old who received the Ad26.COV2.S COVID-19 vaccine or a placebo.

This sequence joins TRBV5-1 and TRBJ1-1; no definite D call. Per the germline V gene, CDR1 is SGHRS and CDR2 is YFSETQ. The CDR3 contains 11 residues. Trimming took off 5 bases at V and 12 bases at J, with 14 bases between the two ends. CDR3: CASSDPGVTFF. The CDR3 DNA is TGCGCCAGCAGTGACCCTGGGGTTACTTTCTTT.

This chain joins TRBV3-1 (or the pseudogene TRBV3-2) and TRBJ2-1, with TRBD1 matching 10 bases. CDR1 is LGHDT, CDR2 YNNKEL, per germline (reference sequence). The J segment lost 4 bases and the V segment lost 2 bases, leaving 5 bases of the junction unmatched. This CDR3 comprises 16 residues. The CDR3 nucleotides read TGTGCCAGCAGCCAAACCGGGACAGGGGCATACAATGAGCAGTTCTTC. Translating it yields CASSQTGTGAYNEQFF.

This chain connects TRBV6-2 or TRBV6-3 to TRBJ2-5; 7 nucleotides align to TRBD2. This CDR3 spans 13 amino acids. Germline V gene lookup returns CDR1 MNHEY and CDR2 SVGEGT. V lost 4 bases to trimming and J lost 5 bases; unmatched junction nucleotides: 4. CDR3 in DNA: TGTGCCAGCAGTTGGGCGGGGGTGGAGACCCAGTACTTC. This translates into CASSWAGVETQYF.

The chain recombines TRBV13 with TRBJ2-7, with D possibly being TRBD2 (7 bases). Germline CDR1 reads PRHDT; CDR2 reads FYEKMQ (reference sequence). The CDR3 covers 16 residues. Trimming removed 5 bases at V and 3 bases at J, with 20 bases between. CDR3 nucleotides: TGTGCCAGCAGCGAGTGGGGGGGCAGGAGGTACTACGAGCAGTACTTC. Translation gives CASSEWGGRRYYEQYF.